The text below deals with one T cell receptor (beta chain). This sample stems from a study of monozygotic twins with inflammatory bowel disease. Germline CDR1 is MNHEY and CDR2 is SVGEGT. This CDR3 has 14 residues. TCRdb re-called the 5' RACE reads, yielding one record per CDR3 amino acid sequence without DNA. The sample table includes 350,000 to 550,000 distinct CDR3 sequences. The J gene is TRBJ2-5, the V gene TRBV6-2 or TRBV6-3; the TRBD1 assignment by TCRdb is unverifiable without DNA. Sequencing input: blood. The source of this sequence is a human donor with ulcerative colitis or Crohn's disease, or a healthy co-twin of an affected twin (not recorded which). The CDR3 region is CASSSETGRKTQYF.